The subject of this entry is one TCR beta chain. Its antigen is currently unknown. This specimen belongs to a study of OX40 agonist ivuxolimab in advanced cancers. Turning to the study itself: Patients took ivuxolimab, an agonistic anti-OX40 (CD134) antibody. Ivuxolimab doses were 0.01, 0.1, 0.3, 1.5, 3 or 10 mg/kg every 2 weeks.

Libraries were prepared by immunoSEQ multiplex PCR; TCRdb keeps only in-frame clonotypes and omits some of them. Found here are approximately 88,000 clones, around nine tenths of them singletons; the top ten hold approximately 0.3%. The V and J ends lost 5 bases and 3 bases respectively, with 10 bases between them. The germline CDR1 and CDR2 sequences are SGHAT and FQDESV (reference sequence). The CDR3 consists of 14 residues. Study-wide findings and caveats: The study did not work out the antigen specificity of the expanded peripheral T cells.

If patients had autoimmune disease history or systemic immunosuppression, they were excluded. This TCR derives from an adult with an advanced solid tumor such as melanoma, head and neck, liver or kidney cancer. The input for sequencing was CD4+ or CD8+ T cells sorted from blood, taken in a trial of the OX40 agonist ivuxolimab. V gene TRBV11-1 combines with J gene TRBJ2-2; tentatively, D is TRBD1 (5 bases). The chain's CDR3 is CASSAGMDTGELFF. In DNA, the CDR3 is TGTGCCAGCAGCGCAGGGATGGACACCGGGGAGCTGTTTTTT.